This T cell receptor (beta chain) was sequenced in a study of blood T cell repertoires in COVID-19. The repertoire was sequenced with immunoSEQ multiplex PCR; TCRdb's copy has only in-frame clones and lacks some. Among under 400,000 clones listed, around 89% were seen once. This clone was detected a few times. V lost 2 bases and J 0 bases, leaving 11 bases between the germline ends. Germline lookup yields CDR1 LNHDA and CDR2 SQIVND (reference sequence). CDR3 length: 16 residues. The TCR was taken from a man between 18 and 29 years old with active or convalescent COVID-19. The sequenced material came from peripheral blood. V usage is TRBV19 and J usage is TRBJ1-3, with D possibly TRBD1 on 6 matching bases. The CDR3 sequence: CASSIRTASSGNTIYF. The CDR3 DNA is TGTGCCAGTAGTATACGGACAGCAAGCTCTGGAAACACCATATATTTT.